The T cell receptor (beta chain) described here comes from a study of blood T cell repertoires in COVID-19. Study-wide background: The United States, Italy and Spain were the sources of the acute and convalescent COVID-19 samples. In each case, the material was cDNA or gDNA derived from T cells, B-cell-depleted T cells, or PBMCs.

Methods used by the authors: Quantification of nucleated cells was approximated via reference gene primer amplification. Assay used: immunoSEQ multiplex PCR; TCRdb lists only in-frame clones, some missing. The V and J calls and clone size were taken over from that table, and D and trimming were inferred from the DNA. The sample yields about 200,000 clones, about 85% seen once. With 0 bases clipped from V and 1 base from J, the junction kept 0 bases outside the gene matches. The CDR3 loop spans 16 amino acids. Germline V gene sequence: CDR1 SGDLS, CDR2 YYNGEE. The sequence derives from a man in his fifties or sixties with active or convalescent COVID-19. This chain joins TRBV9 and TRBJ2-2; 10 bases map to TRBD1. Sequencing was performed on peripheral blood. Written as DNA, the CDR3 is TGTGCCAGCAGCGTAGGGACAGGGGGGAACACCGGGGAGCTGTTTTTT. Amino acid sequence: CASSVGTGGNTGELFF.